Sequencing of this T cell receptor (beta chain) was carried out in a study of vaccination and CD4 T cells after COVID-19. The overall study: The control cultures got either a CEFX pool, an HIV-1 Nef pool, or no peptide at all.

The treatment: approximately 9-day PBMC culture with coronavirus spike peptide pools or control peptides (ViraFEST assay). The Oncomine TCR Beta short-read assay generated sequence data from the DNA of cultured CD4+ T cells. Each CDR3 protein gets one entry after TCRdb re-called the PCR reads with MiXCR. In the table there are roughly 7,900 distinct CDR3 sequences, more than 20% of which are singletons. Worth noting for this clonotype: What it binds is not known.

The trim removed 7 bases at V and 14 bases at J, leaving 9 bases unmatched. The CDR3 extends over 13 amino acids. CDR1 LNHDA and CDR2 SQIVND come from the germline V gene (reference sequence). The specimen was cultured CD4+ T cells from blood. This chain uses TRBV19 with TRBJ2-1; 12 bases fit TRBD2. The TCR sequence derives from a human donor with COVID-19. The CDR3 loop reads CASKGGTSGWKFF. Here the CDR3 DNA reads TGTGCCAGTAAGGGTGGGACTAGCGGGTGGAAGTTCTTC. The variable domain in full, with the rest retrieved from reference TRBV19 and TRBJ2-1, is DGGITQSPKYLFRKEGQNVTLSCEQNLNHDAMYWYRQDPGQGLRLIYYSQIVNDFQKGDIAEGYSVSREKKESFPLTVTSAQKNPTAFYLCASKGGTSGWKFFGPGTRLTVL.